Included here is one TCR beta chain sequence, with context. CDR1 and CDR2 from the germline V gene are SGHNT and YENEEA. CDR3 size: 17 residues. The V gene lost 5 bases and the J gene lost 2 bases, with 21 bases spanning the gap. This entry belongs to a study of T cells after somatic rescue of genetic block. Assay: immunoSEQ multiplex PCR; the TCRdb copy retains only in-frame clones and omits some. The table shows some 14,000 clones, with approximately 70% occurring only once. This sequence originates from a young man. The specimen sequenced was peripheral blood mononuclear cells (PBMCs). This chain connects TRBV11-3 to TRBJ1-2; D ambiguous. CDR3 DNA sequence: TGTGCCAGCAGCCCCGGGCCCCGGGATGGAAAAAACTATGGCTACACCTTC. It translates to CASSPGPRDGKNYGYTF.